This passage covers 8 T cell receptor beta chains from one sample sequenced in a study of blood T cell repertoires in COVID-19 (TCRdb year 2020). Preparation of the library involved the immunoSEQ multiplex PCR assay. In TCRdb, the immuneACCESS table is reduced to in-frame sequences with V and J assigned. These tables do not hold every clone; where another copy was compared, an unresolved V gene accounts for under half, and the others remain unexplained. Here the sample has nearly 350,000 clones; 87% occur a single time. Of the sample, around 6% falls within the top ten clones. Material: peripheral blood. These receptor sequences come from a woman between 45 and 65 years old with COVID-19, enrolled during active disease.

This rearrangement joins TRBV5-1 to TRBJ2-2, with D maybe TRBD2 (5 bases). The CDR3 runs to 15 residues. Trimming shortened V by 7 bases and J by 7 bases, and 20 bases separated the two germline ends. The V gene's germline CDR1 is SGHRS and CDR2 YFSETQ. This CDR3 reads CASHPGDTDGGELFF. The CDR3 DNA sequence: TGCGCCAGCCACCCCGGGGATACGGACGGCGGGGAGCTGTTTTTT.

This clone was seen a few times. This chain joins TRBV19 and TRBJ1-2; D may be TRBD1 (5 bases). Germline V gene data show CDR1 as LNHDA and CDR2 as SQIVND (reference sequence). Trimming removed 7 bases from V and 4 bases from J, with 10 bases in between. The CDR3 has 12 residues. CDR3 nucleotide sequence: TGTGCCAGTACCAAAGACAGCTATGGCTACACCTTC. Protein sequence: CASTKDSYGYTF.

CDR3 loop: CASSWTGGRTDTQYF. The CDR3 DNA is TGTGCCAGCAGTTGGACAGGGGGAAGGACAGATACGCAGTATTTT. The J gene is TRBJ2-3, the V gene TRBV27; 10 bases fit TRBD1. Germline CDR1 is MNHEY and CDR2 is SMNVEV (reference sequence). The CDR3 runs to 15 residues. Trimming took 4 bases from V and 3 from J; bases not matched to a gene: 4.

The V call is TRBV27, the J call TRBJ1-3; 7 bases fit TRBD1. V gave up 8 bases and J gave up 1 base; unmatched junction bases: 2. Germline-derived CDR1 and CDR2 are MNHEY and SMNVEV (reference sequence). The CDR3 is 13 residues long. As DNA, the CDR3 is TGTGCCAGCGCGACAGGGTCTGGAAACACCATATATTTT. Translating it yields CASATGSGNTIYF.

The rearrangement uses TRBV6-1 and TRBJ1-5, with TRBD1 matching 7 bases. The CDR3 runs 13 residues. Trimming at V came to 2 bases and at J to 6 bases, leaving 1 base not matched to a gene. The germline V gene encodes CDR1 MNHNS and CDR2 SASEGT. CDR3 sequence (DNA): TGTGCCAGCAGTGAAAGGGGGCTTCAGCCCCAGCATTTT. Its translation: CASSERGLQPQHF.

The V and J genes are TRBV5-5 and TRBJ1-5; D might be TRBD1 (6 bases). With 1 base removed from V and 6 bases from J, the gap between germline ends came to 14 bases. The germline gives CDR1 SGHKS, CDR2 YYEKEE (reference sequence). The CDR3 runs to 15 residues. The CDR3: CASSLFPGEGQPQHF. Here the CDR3 DNA reads TGTGCCAGCAGCTTGTTTCCAGGGGAGGGTCAGCCCCAGCATTTT. The full variable domain, rest sourced from reference TRBV5-5 and TRBJ1-5, is DAGVTQSPTHLIKTRGQQVTLRCSPISGHKSVSWYQQVLGQGPQFIFQYYEKEERGRGNFPDRFSARQFPNYSSELNVNALLLGDSALYLCASSLFPGEGQPQHFGDGTRLSIL.

The chain employs TRBV3-1 (or the pseudogene TRBV3-2) and TRBJ2-1, with TRBD2 identical over 12 bases. The germline V gene encodes CDR1 LGHDT and CDR2 YNNKEL (reference sequence). The CDR3 consists of 15 residues. Trimming took 3 bases from V and 9 from J; bases not matched to a gene: 6. The CDR3 DNA is TGTGCCAGCAGCCACCTAGCGGGAGGGCCTGCTGAGCAGTTCTTC. It yields the protein CASSHLAGGPAEQFF.

The V and J genes are TRBV24-1 and TRBJ2-1; 8 positions match TRBD2. The germline gives CDR1 KGHDR, CDR2 SFDVKD. This CDR3 is 17 amino acids long. The ends lost 4 bases at V and 6 bases at J; junction bases unmatched: 13. DNA of the CDR3: TGTGCCACCAGTGACTCCCCCGGACTAGCAGCCTCCAATGAGCAGTTCTTC. Its translation is CATSDSPGLAASNEQFF.